The 25 T cell receptor beta chains reported below all come from one sample, sequenced in a study of cytomegalovirus exposure and HLA in healthy donors. PCR was performed using 60 Vbeta and 13 Jbeta primers. Only in-frame clones appear in the TCRdb table, and some are missing; sequencing was by immunoSEQ multiplex PCR. The profile shows 210,000 or so clones, roughly four fifths of them singletons. Sequencing used PBMCs. The source of these receptors is a woman aged 25 to 39 in good health and CMV-seropositive.

This chain links TRBV18 with TRBJ2-5, with D tentatively TRBD2 (6 bases). CDR1 KGHSH and CDR2 LQKENI come from the germline V gene. Trimming pared 3 bases from V and 5 bases from J, leaving 16 bases between. This CDR3 comprises 15 residues. The CDR3 nucleotides read TGTGCCAGCTCACCCCATTCGGGGGTACGGGAGACCCAGTACTTC. This gives the protein CASSPHSGVRETQYF.

The genes are TRBV7-9 and TRBJ1-1, with a possible D match to TRBD1 (5 bases). Germline V CDR1 and CDR2: SEHNR, FQNEAQ (reference sequence). Trimming stripped 7 bases from V and 4 bases from J, with 10 bases between. CDR3 length: 12 amino acids. CDR3 in DNA: TGTGCCAGCAACATTGGGGCCACTGAAGCTTTCTTT. Its translation is CASNIGATEAFF.

About this clone: Other DNA sequences from this sample encode an identical CDR3 as well. The chain has TRBV6-6 and TRBJ1-3, with D possibly matching TRBD1 (6 bases). The CDR3 is 15 amino acids. CDR1 and CDR2 from the germline V gene are MNHNY and SVGAGI (reference sequence). The V end lost 6 bases, the J end lost 4 bases, and 16 bases lay between the germline ends. Here the CDR3 DNA reads TGTGCCAGCAGAGAGGACAGTCTCCCGGGAAACACCATATATTTT. It encodes CASREDSLPGNTIYF.

V usage is TRBV7-8 and J usage is TRBJ2-1; 7 bases fit TRBD2. Trimming at V came to 0 bases and at J to 0 bases, leaving 11 bases not matched to a gene. The CDR3 sequence is 19 residues long. Germline CDR1 SGHVS, CDR2 FQNEAQ. The CDR3 DNA reads as TGTGCCAGCAGCTTAGCTGCTGGGGCGGGGGTAAGCTCCTACAATGAGCAGTTCTTC. Its protein is CASSLAAGAGVSSYNEQFF.

The chain has TRBV5-1 and TRBJ2-2, with 14 bases aligning to TRBD2. V trimming: 4 bases; J trimming: 4 bases; junction bases outside the gene matches: 9. The germline gives CDR1 SGHRS, CDR2 YFSETQ. This CDR3 has 18 residues. DNA for the CDR3: TGCGCCAGCAGCCCCCGGACTAGCGGGGGGAGTGGCACCGGGGAGCTGTTTTTT. Translating gives CASSPRTSGGSGTGELFF.

This chain joins TRBV4-1 and TRBJ1-1; D is unclear. Germline V gives CDR1 MGHRA, CDR2 YSYEKL. Trimming removed 4 bases at V and 5 bases at J, with 20 bases between. The CDR3 spans 16 residues. The CDR3 DNA reads as TGCGCCAGCAGCCCCAAGGAGGAGGGCGATGGGACTGAAGCTTTCTTT. This sequence encodes CASSPKEEGDGTEAFF.

The J gene is TRBJ1-2, the V gene TRBV6-5; no clear D gene. V was trimmed by 6 bases and J by 4 bases, leaving 15 bases between them. The CDR3 has 14 residues. In germline, CDR1 is MNHEY, CDR2 SVGAGI. CDR3 protein: CASSSAPGSYGYTF. The CDR3 DNA follows: TGTGCCAGCAGCAGCGCCCCGGGGAGCTATGGCTACACCTTC.

Comment on this clone: At the DNA level, this CDR3 is encoded by other sequences in the same sample as well. The genes are TRBV7-9 and TRBJ1-1; D gene unclear. Trimming stripped 3 bases from V and 1 base from J, with 6 bases between. CDR1 and CDR2 from the germline V gene are SEHNR and FQNEAQ (reference sequence). The CDR3 spans 13 residues. The CDR3 DNA sequence: TGTGCCAGCAGCTTGAGAGGGAACACTGAAGCTTTCTTT. Translating it yields CASSLRGNTEAFF.

The J gene is TRBJ2-7, the V gene TRBV27; weak D call: TRBD1 (5 bases). The V end lost 0 bases, the J end lost 7 bases, and 13 bases lay between the germline ends. The CDR3 contains 14 residues. The germline CDR1 and CDR2 sequences are MNHEY and SMNVEV (reference sequence). CDR3 region: CASSLSGLPLEQYF. DNA of the CDR3: TGTGCCAGCAGTTTATCGGGGCTCCCTCTGGAGCAGTACTTC.

This clone occurred once. One junction end does not reproduce the germline sequence, and a read error may be involved. The rearrangement links TRBV7-8 to TRBJ1-2; a possible D gene is TRBD1 (6 bases). The CDR3 extends over 15 amino acids. Germline assignment: CDR1 SGHVS and CDR2 FQNEAQ. The CDR3 nucleotides read TGCGCCAGCAGCCGGATCAAAGGGACAAGCTATGGCTACACCTTC. Translated: CASSRIKGTSYGYTF.

J is TRBJ2-5 and V is TRBV19, with D perhaps TRBD1 (6 bases). Per germline, CDR1 LNHDA and CDR2 SQIVND (reference sequence). The CDR3 length is 16 residues. The V end was cut by 1 base, the J end by 1 base, with 13 bases between. CDR3 residues: CASSIGGGRLQETQYF. CDR3 in DNA: TGTGCCAGTAGTATAGGAGGGGGACGGCTCCAAGAGACCCAGTACTTC.

This sequence joins TRBV5-4 and TRBJ1-4; 8 bases match TRBD1. The junction had 9 bases not matched to a gene; V was cut back by 4 bases and J by 7 bases. The CDR3 extends over 15 amino acids. From germline, CDR1 is SGHNT and CDR2 YYREEE (reference sequence). CDR3 protein: CASSGGTGLSEKLFF. As DNA, the CDR3 is TGTGCCAGCAGCGGGGGGACAGGCTTGAGTGAAAAACTGTTTTTT.

This clone appeared a single time. This rearrangement joins TRBV28 to TRBJ2-1; D is perhaps TRBD1 (6 bases). Germline assignment: CDR1 MDHEN and CDR2 SYDVKM. This CDR3 contains 14 residues. The germline V and J ends were trimmed by 8 bases and 5 bases, with 16 bases remaining between them. The CDR3 nucleotides are TGTGCCAGCTTGGGGGACACCTTAAACAATGAGCAGTTCTTC. It translates to CASLGDTLNNEQFF.

With respect to this clone: This likely came from a read error, as a far larger clone is one base away. The chain has TRBV4-2 and TRBJ2-5, with D tentatively TRBD2 (6 bases). The J call is in doubt because the DNA end fits TRBJ2-7 better. CDR3 length: 16 amino acids. CDR1 LGHNA and CDR2 YNFKEQ come from the germline V gene. CDR3 sequence: CASSQEMRRATYEQYF. In DNA form, the CDR3 reads TGTGCCAGCAGCCAAGAGATGAGGAGGGCCACCTACGAGCAGTACTTC.

The rearrangement uses TRBV5-1 and TRBJ2-1; possible D gene TRBD1, 5 bases. Germline lookup yields CDR1 SGHRS and CDR2 YFSETQ. Trimming pared 4 bases from V and 0 bases from J, leaving 11 bases between. This CDR3 region has 15 residues. The CDR3 loop is CASSETADSYNEQFF. The CDR3 DNA reads TGCGCCAGCAGCGAGACAGCTGACTCCTACAATGAGCAGTTCTTC.

V is TRBV18 and J is TRBJ2-7, with 8 bases matching TRBD2. After removal of 4 bases from V and 2 bases from J, the junction contained 13 bases not matched to a gene. From germline, CDR1 is KGHSH and CDR2 LQKENI. This CDR3 region has 17 residues. The CDR3 nucleotides read TGTGCCAGCTCACTCGGGAGGGTTAGGGGGGCCACCTACGAGCAGTACTTC. It is translated as CASSLGRVRGATYEQYF.

The CDR3 bases are TGTGCCAGCAGCCCGACAGGGCTTGAAGCTTTCTTT. It translates to CASSPTGLEAFF. This chain joins TRBV6-5 and TRBJ1-1, with TRBD1 matching 7 bases. After removal of 6 bases from V and 7 bases from J, the junction contained 5 bases not matched to a gene. This CDR3 is built from 12 residues. CDR1 is MNHEY and CDR2 is SVGAGI in the germline V gene.

This sequence joins TRBV5-8 and TRBJ1-2; D remains unclear. The CDR3 is 15 residues long. Germline assignment: CDR1 SGHTS and CDR2 YDEGEE. Trimming left V 0 bases short and J 4 bases short, with 13 bases between. In DNA form, the CDR3 reads TGTGCCAGCAGCTTGGCCGTAGGGAGTGCCTATGGCTACACCTTC. Protein product: CASSLAVGSAYGYTF.

The V and J genes are TRBV7-9 and TRBJ1-2; D gene unclear. Germline CDR1 is SEHNR and CDR2 is FQNEAQ (reference sequence). CDR3 length: 14 amino acids. V was cut by 1 base and J by 8 bases, with 14 bases left in between. CDR3 sequence reads: CASSLDTVLMGYTF. In DNA form, the CDR3 reads TGTGCCAGCAGCTTAGATACGGTCCTCATGGGCTACACCTTC.

The chain couples TRBV7-9 to TRBJ2-7; 9 bases map to TRBD1. Germline CDR1 SEHNR, CDR2 FQNEAQ (reference sequence). The CDR3 is made up of 16 amino acids. V lost 2 bases and J lost 2; bases outside the gene matches: 7. CDR3 DNA: TGTGCCAGCAGCTTACCAAAACAGGGGGCAACCTACGAGCAGTACTTC. As protein: CASSLPKQGATYEQYF.

Only one count was recorded for this clone. V is TRBV5-4 and J is TRBJ2-3; D perhaps matches TRBD2 (6 bases). The CDR3 is 16 residues long. The V gene lost 4 bases and the J gene lost 0 bases, with 15 bases spanning the gap. The germline gives CDR1 SGHNT, CDR2 YYREEE (reference sequence). The CDR3 here is CASSPAGRTSTDTQYF. The CDR3, as DNA: TGTGCCAGCAGCCCTGCGGGACGTACTAGCACAGATACGCAGTATTTT.

This clone was found once. This chain's CDR3 is CAWNGKNTGELFF. The CDR3 DNA is TGTGCCTGGAACGGGAAGAACACCGGGGAGCTGTTTTTT. The genes are TRBV30 and TRBJ2-2; a possible D gene is TRBD2 (5 bases). CDR1 is GTSNPN and CDR2 is SVGIG in the germline V gene (reference sequence). The CDR3 length is 13 residues. Trimming cost V 4 bases and J 1 base, with 7 bases left between them.

V is TRBV7-9 and J is TRBJ1-4; 9 nucleotides agree with TRBD1. Per germline, CDR1 SEHNR and CDR2 FQNEAQ (reference sequence). V shed 4 bases, J shed 5 bases, and the junction held 8 bases outside the gene matches. The CDR3 totals 16 residues. The CDR3 DNA reads as TGTGCCAGCAGCTCGACAGGGGGTTGGCGAAATGAAAAACTGTTTTTT. This codes for CASSSTGGWRNEKLFF.

This sequence joins TRBV11-2 and TRBJ2-3, with 11 positions matching TRBD1. In germline, CDR1 is SGHAT, CDR2 FQNNGV. CDR3 length equals 16 residues. V lost 1 base and J lost 3; bases outside the gene matches: 3. The chain's CDR3 is CASSLGDRGRTDTQYF. The CDR3 DNA reads TGTGCCAGCAGCTTAGGGGACAGGGGGAGGACAGATACGCAGTATTTT.

Concerning this clone itself: Distinct nucleotide sequences in the sample also encode this CDR3. V and J are TRBV5-1 and TRBJ1-1; no reliable D call. In germline, CDR1 is SGHRS, CDR2 YFSETQ. V dropped 0 bases and J dropped 1 base, with 4 bases sitting between them. CDR3 length: 13 amino acids. CDR3 loop: CASSLAGNTEAFF. The DNA for the CDR3 is TGCGCCAGCAGCTTGGCCGGGAACACTGAAGCTTTCTTT. Combining the CDR3 with reference TRBV5-1 and TRBJ1-1 gives the whole variable domain KAGVTQTPRYLIKTRGQQVTLSCSPISGHRSVSWYQQTPGQGLQFLFEYFSETQRNKGNFPGRFSGRQFSNSRSEMNVSTLELGDSALYLCASSLAGNTEAFFGQGTRLTVV.